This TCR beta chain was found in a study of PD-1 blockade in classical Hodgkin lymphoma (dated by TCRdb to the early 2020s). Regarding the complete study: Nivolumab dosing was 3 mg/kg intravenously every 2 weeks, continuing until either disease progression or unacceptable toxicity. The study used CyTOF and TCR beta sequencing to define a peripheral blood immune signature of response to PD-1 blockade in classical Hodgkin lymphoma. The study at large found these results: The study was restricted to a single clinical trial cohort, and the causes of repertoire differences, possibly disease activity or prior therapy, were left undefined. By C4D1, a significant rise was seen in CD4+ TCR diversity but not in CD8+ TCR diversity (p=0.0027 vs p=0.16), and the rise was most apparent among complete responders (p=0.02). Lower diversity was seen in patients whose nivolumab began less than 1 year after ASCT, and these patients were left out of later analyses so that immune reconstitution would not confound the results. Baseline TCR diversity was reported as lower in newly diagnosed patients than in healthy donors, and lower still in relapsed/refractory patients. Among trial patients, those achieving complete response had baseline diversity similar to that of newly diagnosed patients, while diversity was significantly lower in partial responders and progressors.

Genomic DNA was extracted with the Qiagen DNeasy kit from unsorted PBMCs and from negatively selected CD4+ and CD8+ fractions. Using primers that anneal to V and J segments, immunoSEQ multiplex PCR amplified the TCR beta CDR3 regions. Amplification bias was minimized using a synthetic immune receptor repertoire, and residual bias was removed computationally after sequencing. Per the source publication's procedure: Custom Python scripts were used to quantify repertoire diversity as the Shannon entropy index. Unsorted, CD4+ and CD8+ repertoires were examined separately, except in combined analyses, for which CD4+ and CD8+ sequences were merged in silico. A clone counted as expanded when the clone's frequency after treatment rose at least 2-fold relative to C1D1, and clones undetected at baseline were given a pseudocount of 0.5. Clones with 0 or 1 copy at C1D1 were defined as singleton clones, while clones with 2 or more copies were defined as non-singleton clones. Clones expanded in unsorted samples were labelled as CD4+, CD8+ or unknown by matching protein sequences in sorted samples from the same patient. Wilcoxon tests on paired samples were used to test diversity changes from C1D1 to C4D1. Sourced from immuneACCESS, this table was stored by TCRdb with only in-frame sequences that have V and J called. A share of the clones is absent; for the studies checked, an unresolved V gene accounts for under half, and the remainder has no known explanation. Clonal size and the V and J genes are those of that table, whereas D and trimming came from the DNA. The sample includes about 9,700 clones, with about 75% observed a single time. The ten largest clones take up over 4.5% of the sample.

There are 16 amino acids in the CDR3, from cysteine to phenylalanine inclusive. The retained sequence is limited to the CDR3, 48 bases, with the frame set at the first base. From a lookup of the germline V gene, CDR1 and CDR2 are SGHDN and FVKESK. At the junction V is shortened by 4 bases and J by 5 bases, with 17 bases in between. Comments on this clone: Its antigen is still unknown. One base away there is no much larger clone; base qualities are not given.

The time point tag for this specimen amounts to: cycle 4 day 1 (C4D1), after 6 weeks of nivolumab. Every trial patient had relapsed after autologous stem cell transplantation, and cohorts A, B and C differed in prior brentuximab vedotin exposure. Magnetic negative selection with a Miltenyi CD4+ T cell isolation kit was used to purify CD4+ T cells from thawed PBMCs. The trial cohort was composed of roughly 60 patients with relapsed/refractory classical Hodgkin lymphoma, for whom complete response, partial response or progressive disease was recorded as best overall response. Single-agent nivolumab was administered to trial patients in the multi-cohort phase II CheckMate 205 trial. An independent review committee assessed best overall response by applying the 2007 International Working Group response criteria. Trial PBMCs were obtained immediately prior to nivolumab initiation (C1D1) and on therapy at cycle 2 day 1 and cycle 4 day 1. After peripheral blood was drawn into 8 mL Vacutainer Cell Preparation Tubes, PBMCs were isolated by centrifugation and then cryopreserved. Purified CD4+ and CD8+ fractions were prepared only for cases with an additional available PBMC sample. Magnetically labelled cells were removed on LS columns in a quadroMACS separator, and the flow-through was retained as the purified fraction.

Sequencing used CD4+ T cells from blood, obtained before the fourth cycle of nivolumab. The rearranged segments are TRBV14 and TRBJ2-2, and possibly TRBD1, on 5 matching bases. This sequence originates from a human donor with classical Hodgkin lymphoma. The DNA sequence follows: TGTGCCAGCAGCCCGTTGCTCGCCCCAGGGACCGGGGAGCTGTTTTTT. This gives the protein CASSPLLAPGTGELFF.